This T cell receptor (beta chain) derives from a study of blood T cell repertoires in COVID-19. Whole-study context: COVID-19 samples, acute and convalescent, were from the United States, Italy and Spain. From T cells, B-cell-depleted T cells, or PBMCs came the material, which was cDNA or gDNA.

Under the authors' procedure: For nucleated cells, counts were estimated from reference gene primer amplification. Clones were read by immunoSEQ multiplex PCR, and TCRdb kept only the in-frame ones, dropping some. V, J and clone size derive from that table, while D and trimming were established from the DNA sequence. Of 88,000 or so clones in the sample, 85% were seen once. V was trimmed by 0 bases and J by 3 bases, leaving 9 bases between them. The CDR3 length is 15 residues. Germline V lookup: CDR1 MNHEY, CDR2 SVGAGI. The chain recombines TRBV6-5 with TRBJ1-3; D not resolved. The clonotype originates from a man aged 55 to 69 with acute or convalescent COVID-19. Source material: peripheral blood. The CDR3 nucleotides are TGTGCCAGCAGTTACTCGGCAGGTAGTGGAAACACCATATATTTT. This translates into CASSYSAGSGNTIYF.